The source of this T cell receptor (beta chain) is a study of CD8 T cells in Susac syndrome. After extraction with the RNeasy kit, about 0.5 to 1 ug of the RNA was reverse transcribed using random hexamers. Across 54 Vbeta and 13 Jbeta, immunoSEQ multiplex PCR amplified TCR beta CDR3. TCRdb redid the calling of the immunoSEQ multiplex PCR reads with MiXCR, one entry per CDR3 protein. The data contain around 300,000 distinct CDR3 sequences, roughly 90% of them singletons. V gave up 4 bases and J gave up 4 bases, with 11 bases separating them. The CDR3 is made up of 14 amino acids. CDR1 is MNHNS and CDR2 is SASEGT in the germline V gene. CD8+ and CD4+ T cells from blood underwent TCR beta sequencing. Control patients had untreated stable or active relapsing-remitting multiple sclerosis by revised McDonald criteria.

The sequencing sample was made of CD8+ T cells from PBMCs. The receptor was isolated from a human donor with multiple sclerosis. The rearrangement links TRBV6-1 to TRBJ1-5; D unresolved. The CDR3 protein is CASSGDTENQPQHF. The CDR3 DNA sequence: TGTGCCAGCAGTGGGGATACAGAGAATCAGCCCCAGCATTTT.